Listed below are T cell receptor beta chains from one sample, sequenced in a study of blood T cells in healthy people across ages. TCRdb called the 5' RACE reads again in MiXCR, with one record for every CDR3 protein. The sample lists roughly 800,000 distinct CDR3 sequences, 20% to 30% occurring once. The data also belong to a second study, concerning T cells of mothers and their children.

Sequencing used blood. These receptors all come from a boy under 18 in good health. The CDR3 runs from the conserved cysteine through the conserved F or W. A D gene is named only where the DNA matches it firmly. Clone sizes are given selectively: once, few, many, or a class where the clone is expanded.

>13|NA|TRBV28|NA|TRBJ2-7
CASRTSGVYEQYF
TGTGCCAGCAGGACCTCAGGGGTATACGAGCAGTACTTC
>20|NA|TRBV4-3|TRBD2|TRBJ2-3
CASSHPQGGTSPTSTDTQYF
TGCGCCAGCAGCCACCCCCAAGGTGGGACTAGCCCCACTAGCACAGATACGCAGTATTTT
>16|few|TRBV7-9|TRBD2|TRBJ2-1
CASSLGASGGHNEQFF
TGTGCCAGCAGCTTAGGAGCTAGCGGGGGCCACAATGAGCAGTTCTTC
>12|NA|TRBV12-3/TRBV12-4|NA|TRBJ2-3
CASSLVEHTQYF
TGTGCCAGCAGTTTGGTGGAACATACGCAGTATTTT
>13|few|TRBV29-1|NA|TRBJ2-6
CSVVRAGANVLTF
TGCAGCGTTGTTAGGGCTGGGGCCAACGTCCTGACTTTC
>12|NA|TRBV7-9|NA|TRBJ1-2
CASSLFRYGYTF
TGTGCCAGCAGCCTCTTCCGATATGGCTACACCTTC
>12|few|TRBV6-5|NA|TRBJ2-1
CASRTNRDEQFF
TGTGCCAGCAGAACAAACAGGGATGAGCAGTTCTTC
>12|few|TRBV19|NA|TRBJ1-2
CASRTGNYGYTF
TGTGCCAGTCGGACTGGAAACTATGGCTACACCTTC
>14|NA|TRBV20-1|NA|TRBJ2-3
CSARGRQGTDTQYF
TGCAGTGCTAGAGGTCGCCAGGGGACAGATACGCAGTATTTT
>15|few|TRBV24-1|NA|TRBJ2-5
CATSDWRGPEETQYF
TGTGCCACCAGTGATTGGCGGGGGCCGGAAGAGACCCAGTACTTC
>16|NA|TRBV7-2|NA|TRBJ2-3
CASSLERVFSTDTQYF
TGTGCCAGCAGCTTAGAGCGGGTTTTTAGCACAGATACGCAGTATTTT
>15|NA|TRBV4-3|TRBD2|TRBJ2-2
CASRSERGGTGELFF
TGCGCCAGCAGATCCGAGCGGGGGGGCACCGGGGAGCTGTTTTTT
>17|few|TRBV12-5|NA|TRBJ2-3
CASGLVVGGRRTDTQYF
TGTGCTAGTGGTTTGGTCGTTGGGGGGCGCCGCACAGATACGCAGTATTTT
>16|NA|TRBV28|NA|TRBJ1-5
CASSLRGRGSNQPQHF
TGTGCCAGCAGTTTGCGAGGGAGGGGAAGCAATCAGCCCCAGCATTTT
>16|NA|TRBV28|NA|TRBJ1-3
CASSLYGSLSGNTIYF
TGTGCCAGCAGTTTATACGGCAGCCTCTCTGGAAACACCATATATTTT
>15|few|TRBV28|NA|TRBJ2-2
CASSPPRDNTGELFF
TGTGCCAGCAGCCCCCCAAGGGACAACACCGGGGAGCTGTTTTTT
>15|NA|TRBV11-2|NA|TRBJ2-2
CASSLAYSNTGELFF
TGTGCCAGCAGCTTAGCGTATTCGAACACCGGGGAGCTGTTTTTT
>14|NA|TRBV7-6|NA|TRBJ2-7
CASSSRTDAYEQYF
TGTGCCAGCAGCTCCCGGACGGACGCCTACGAGCAGTACTTC
>15|NA|TRBV29-1|NA|TRBJ2-7
CSALGHSTPTYEQYF
TGCAGCGCCTTGGGGCACTCGACCCCAACCTACGAGCAGTACTTC
>14|few|TRBV4-2|NA|TRBJ1-4
CASSHEAGDEKLFF
TGTGCCAGCAGCCACGAGGCAGGGGACGAAAAACTGTTTTTT
>16|few|TRBV4-3|NA|TRBJ1-5
CASSQDRQYSNQPQHF
TGCGCCAGCAGCCAAGATCGGCAGTATAGCAATCAGCCCCAGCATTTT
>14|few|TRBV29-1|TRBD1|TRBJ1-2
CSVKTGQGDYGYTF
TGCAGCGTCAAAACGGGACAGGGGGACTATGGCTACACCTTC
>15|NA|TRBV3-1|NA|TRBJ1-5
CASSLTGYSNQPQHF
TGTGCCAGCAGTCTGACAGGTTATAGCAATCAGCCCCAGCATTTT
>15|few|TRBV11-2|NA|TRBJ2-1
CASSLDRLSYNEQFF
TGTGCCAGCAGCTTAGATCGGCTGTCCTACAATGAGCAGTTCTTC
>14|NA|TRBV6-1|NA|TRBJ2-7
CASSEGPNSYEQYF
TGTGCCAGCAGTGAAGGTCCGAACTCCTACGAGCAGTACTTC
>15|NA|TRBV6-4|TRBD2|TRBJ2-1
CASSESGGRYNEQFF
TGTGCCAGCAGCGAGAGCGGGGGTCGCTACAATGAGCAGTTCTTC
>14|few|TRBV19|TRBD2|TRBJ2-1
CATYGGRTYNEQFF
TGTGCCACCTACGGCGGGAGGACCTACAATGAGCAGTTCTTC
>14|few|TRBV20-1|TRBD1|TRBJ2-5
CSARDTTGGETQCF
TGCAGTGCTAGAGATACAACAGGGGGAGAGACCCAGTGCTTC
>15|few|TRBV5-1|TRBD1|TRBJ1-6
CASSQRTGGDSPLHF
TGCGCCAGCAGCCAAAGGACAGGGGGGGATTCACCCCTCCACTTT
>14|NA|TRBV5-1|TRBD1|TRBJ2-5
CASSLGTGSETQYF
TGCGCCAGCAGCTTGGGGACAGGGTCTGAGACCCAGTACTTC
>16|NA|TRBV25-1|TRBD2|TRBJ2-1
CASSEPGLAGNNEQFF
TGTGCCAGCAGTGAACCGGGACTAGCGGGGAACAATGAGCAGTTCTTC
>14|few|TRBV29-1|NA|TRBJ2-4
CSVQSGLAKNIQYF
TGCAGCGTTCAATCAGGGTTGGCCAAAAACATTCAGTACTTC
>15|few|TRBV5-1|TRBD2|TRBJ2-1
CASSLGTSGANEQFF
TGCGCCAGCAGCTTGGGGACTAGCGGAGCCAATGAGCAGTTCTTC
>13|few|TRBV7-9|NA|TRBJ1-3
CASSQTTGNTIYF
TGTGCCAGCAGCCAGACAACTGGAAACACCATATATTTT
>13|NA|TRBV12-3/TRBV12-4|TRBD2|TRBJ2-5
CASSPTSVETQYF
TGTGCCAGCAGCCCGACTAGCGTGGAGACCCAGTACTTC
>16|few|TRBV3-1|TRBD1|TRBJ1-6
CASSHRQGGYNSPLHF
TGTGCCAGCAGCCACCGACAGGGTGGATATAATTCACCCCTCCACTTT
>15|few|TRBV27|NA|TRBJ2-1
CASSPDLSSYNEQFF
TGTGCCAGCAGTCCTGATCTTAGCTCCTACAATGAGCAGTTCTTC
>16|NA|TRBV13|TRBD1|TRBJ2-7
CASSRRGMGQGAEQYF
TGTGCCAGCAGCCGCCGAGGTATGGGACAGGGCGCCGAGCAGTACTTC
>13|few|TRBV29-1|TRBD2|TRBJ2-7
CSARAGGVYEQYF
TGCAGCGCCCGAGCGGGAGGAGTCTACGAGCAGTACTTC
>14|NA|TRBV9|NA|TRBJ1-1
CASSVVGQNTEAFF
TGTGCCAGCAGCGTAGTGGGTCAGAACACTGAAGCTTTCTTT
>14|NA|TRBV20-1|NA|TRBJ1-5
CSAPGQNSNQPQHF
TGCAGTGCTCCCGGACAGAATAGCAATCAGCCCCAGCATTTT
>15|few|TRBV28|TRBD1|TRBJ1-3
CASSRGGFSGNTIYF
TGTGCCAGCAGTCGAGGGGGCTTCTCTGGAAACACCATATATTTT
>13|few|TRBV18|NA|TRBJ2-5
CASSSLPGETQYF
TGTGCCAGCTCATCCCTCCCGGGGGAGACCCAGTACTTC
>11|NA|TRBV29-1|NA|TRBJ1-2
CSVDSGHGYTF
TGCAGCGTTGATTCGGGCCATGGCTACACCTTC
>14|few|TRBV12-3/TRBV12-4|NA|TRBJ2-7
CASSLLERGYEQYF
TGTGCCAGCAGTTTACTCGAACGGGGCTACGAGCAGTACTTC
>17|once|TRBV28|NA|TRBJ1-5
CASRRLRGADSNQPQHF
TGTGCCAGCAGACGGCTACGGGGGGCGGATAGCAATCAGCCCCAGCATTTT
>15|NA|TRBV9|NA|TRBJ2-3
CASSVDGISTDTQYF
TGTGCCAGCAGCGTAGACGGAATATCCACAGATACGCAGTATTTT
>14|NA|TRBV29-1|NA|TRBJ2-1
CSVERAFAVGEQFF
TGCAGCGTTGAGAGGGCGTTTGCGGTTGGTGAGCAGTTCTTC